The source of this T cell receptor beta chain is a study of T cell responses to AZD1222 COVID-19 vaccine. Of note for this clone: Its antigen remains unidentified.

The protocol was immunoSEQ multiplex PCR, while the TCRdb copy is restricted to in-frame clones and leaves out a portion. The sample records 150,000 or so clones, roughly nine tenths being singletons. Study conclusions and caveats: Once two AZD1222 doses were given, Spike-specific TCR breadth and depth went up.

This CDR3 contains 13 residues. V lost 4 bases and J 5 bases, leaving 12 bases between the germline ends. Germline lookup yields CDR1 LNHNV and CDR2 YYDKDF (reference sequence). The genes are TRBV15 and TRBJ2-7; TRBD1 or TRBD2 may be the D gene (5 bases each). This material consisted of peripheral blood, taken on day 0 of MenACWY control vaccination. The clonotype was recovered from an adult in good health. In DNA, the CDR3 is TGTGCCACCAGCAAGGGGACCGACCACGAGCAGTACTTC. Its translation: CATSKGTDHEQYF.